This TCR beta chain was observed in a study of radiotherapy plus CTLA-4 blockade in lung cancer. Chemo-refractory metastatic non-small-cell lung cancer patients were treated with focal radiation plus CTLA-4 blockade with ipilimumab. Generated by immunoSEQ multiplex PCR, the TCRdb table keeps only in-frame clones and is missing some. The repertoire holds about 97,000 clones, around 74% seen once, with approximately 2.6% in the top ten. This clone was counted only a few times. Its specificity is unknown. Overall study results and limits: Radiotherapy with ipilimumab was followed by blood expansion of tumor-derived clones.

The starting material was peripheral blood, obtained from a patient treated with radiotherapy plus ipilimumab. The source is a human donor with non-small cell lung cancer who had a partial response to radiotherapy plus ipilimumab. Some clones in this sample may be carry-over from other donors' samples.

The CDR3 reads CASSLGWGERETQYF. The CDR3 DNA is TGTGCCAGCAGCTTAGGGTGGGGCGAGCGAGAGACCCAGTACTTC. The chain combines TRBV7-2 with TRBJ2-5; a possible D gene is TRBD1 (5 bases). The CDR3 has 15 amino acids. Germline loops: CDR1 SGHTA, CDR2 FQGNSA. V shed 1 base and J shed 4 bases, with 13 bases lying between them.